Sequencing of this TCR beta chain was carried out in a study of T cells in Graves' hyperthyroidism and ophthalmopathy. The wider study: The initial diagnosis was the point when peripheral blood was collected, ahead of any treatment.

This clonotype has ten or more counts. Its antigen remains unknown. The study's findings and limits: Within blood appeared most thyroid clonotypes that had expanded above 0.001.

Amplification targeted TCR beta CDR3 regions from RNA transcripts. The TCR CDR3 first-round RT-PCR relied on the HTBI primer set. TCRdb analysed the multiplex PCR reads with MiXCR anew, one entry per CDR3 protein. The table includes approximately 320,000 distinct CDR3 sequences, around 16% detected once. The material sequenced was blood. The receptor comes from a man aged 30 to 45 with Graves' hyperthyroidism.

The DNA for the CDR3 is TGTGCCAGCAGTGAAGGTCCCCAGGGACGGGAGACCCAGTACTTC. Translation gives CASSEGPQGRETQYF. The rearrangement joins TRBV6-1 to TRBJ2-5; the D gene could be TRBD1 or TRBD2 (5 bases each). The V gene's germline CDR1 is MNHNS and CDR2 SASEGT. V lost 1 base, J lost 5 bases, and 14 bases lay in between. This CDR3 region has 15 residues.